This T cell receptor beta chain stems from a study of patients and donors after allogeneic stem cell transplantation. This clonotype was seen many times. One entry per CDR3 protein results from TCRdb running MiXCR on the RT-PCR reads. The sample includes about 210,000 distinct CDR3 sequences, more than 35% of them seen just once. The ends lost 7 bases at V and 4 bases at J; junction bases unmatched: 5. This CDR3 spans 14 amino acids. In germline, CDR1 is MDHEN, CDR2 SYDVKM. The sample taken for sequencing was blood, either unsorted or a sorted T cell fraction (not recorded which). This clonotype originated in a human donor who was either an allogeneic HSCT recipient or a stem cell or donor lymphocyte infusion donor (not recorded which). It is not recorded whose cells these are; they may come from a transplant donor. The chain couples TRBV28 to TRBJ1-1; 11 nucleotides agree with TRBD1. The CDR3: CASKSGTGGTEAFF. In DNA form, the CDR3 reads TGTGCCAGCAAGAGCGGGACAGGGGGCACTGAAGCTTTCTTT. The full variable domain, completed using reference TRBV28 and TRBJ1-1, is DVKVTQSSRYLVKRTGEKVFLECVQDMDHENMFWYRQDPGLGLRLIYFSYDVKMKEKGDIPEGYSVSREKKERFSLILESASTNQTSMYLCASKSGTGGTEAFFGQGTRLTVV.